This TCR beta chain was observed in a study of blood T cell repertoires in COVID-19. The wider study: Collection of acute and convalescent COVID-19 samples took place in the United States, Italy and Spain. T cells, B-cell-depleted T cells, or PBMCs provided the cDNA or gDNA that served as material.

In the original processing: Amplification of reference gene primers was used by the study to estimate nucleated cell counts. Sequencing used immunoSEQ multiplex PCR; TCRdb keeps in-frame clones, though not all of them. From that table come the V and J calls and clone size; the DNA was used to work out D and trimming. Of about 40,000 clones in the sample, about 80% were seen once. This clone was recorded only once. The CDR3 spans 13 residues. From germline, CDR1 is MNHEY and CDR2 SMNVEV (reference sequence). V was pared by 5 bases and J by 4 bases, with 12 bases between. The sequenced sample consisted of peripheral blood. This chain uses TRBV27 with TRBJ2-7; D is perhaps TRBD1 (7 bases). The TCR comes from a man over 45 with active or convalescent COVID-19. CDR3 DNA sequence: TGTGCCAGCAGTCCGCCAGGGGGGTACGAGCAGTACTTC. It specifies CASSPPGGYEQYF.